This T cell receptor (beta chain) was recorded in a study of T-cell memory formation after mild COVID-19. Looking at the study overall: Clustering of TCRs was largely donor specific.

A single record per CDR3 protein comes from TCRdb applying MiXCR to the 5' RACE reads. This table holds 150,000 to 200,000 distinct CDR3 sequences, 15% to 20% found once. This clonotype was seen only a few times. Germline V lookup: CDR1 SNHLY, CDR2 FYNNEI. Trimming removed 4 bases from V and 9 bases from J, with 16 bases in between. This CDR3 region has 14 residues. The receptor's source is an adult woman who had mild COVID-19 (a few samples of this study predate the infection). Cell type and time point are not known. V and J are TRBV2 and TRBJ2-1, with D uncertain. Source material: PBMCs or a T cell subset sorted from them (not recorded which). CDR3 nucleotide sequence: TGTGCCAGCAGTGGGGTGATCGTTCCGGGTGAGCAGTTCTTC. Translated: CASSGVIVPGEQFF.